The TCR beta chain under discussion was sequenced for a study of T cells after posttransplantation cyclophosphamide. A word on this clone: Its target is not known.

Cyclophosphamide on days +3 and +4 followed busulfan-fludarabine conditioning and a marrow graft. Study findings and constraints: Tissue-infiltrating T cells from skin or gut overlapped little with blood T cells. Donor-recipient repertoire similarity was low at 1-2 months, rising over year one. TRB clonality was highly associated with recipient CMV seropositivity and reactivation.

TCRdb's copy holds only in-frame clones and misses some; the assay was immunoSEQ multiplex PCR. Of approximately 6,800 clones in the sample, about 92% were seen once. The CDR3 is made up of 14 amino acids. Germline CDR1 reads LNHDA; CDR2 reads SQIVND (reference sequence). V was pared by 1 base and J by 5 bases, with 4 bases of the junction left unmatched. The sample in question was CD8+ T cells sorted from blood, obtained after allogeneic stem cell transplant with posttransplant cyclophosphamide. The receptor was isolated from a male patient in his sixties or seventies who received an allogeneic stem cell transplant from a related donor and was CMV-positive. Some T cells may have originated in the graft donor. V gene TRBV19 combines with J gene TRBJ2-7; TRBD1 agrees at 8 bases. CDR3 in amino acids: CASSIGGQGHEQYF. The CDR3 region has the DNA TGTGCCAGTAGTATAGGAGGACAGGGCCACGAGCAGTACTTC.